The T cell receptor beta chain under discussion was sequenced for a study of beta chain features in type 1 diabetes. Study overall: No age, gender or cell yield differences were seen between patients and healthy donors. Study observations and caveats: When Type 1 diabetes patients were examined, their TCRB CDR3s proved moderately but significantly shorter in all four CD4+ subsets.

The isolated RNA, all of it, was reverse transcribed, so expressed TCRB transcripts were what got sequenced. Sequenced by immunoSEQ multiplex PCR; TCRdb stores in-frame clones only, minus some. Seen here are about 48,000 clones, under 50% observed once, and the top ten hold more than 1.4%. The CDR3 totals 14 residues. Germline values: CDR1 ENHRY, CDR2 SYGVKD. The ends lost 8 bases at V and 3 bases at J; junction bases unmatched: 2. To note about this clone: What it binds is not known.

The chain links TRBV10-3 to TRBJ2-3; TRBD2 matches at 13 bases. The sample was Tregs from blood. The clonotype comes from a man aged 30-40 years with type 1 diabetes. The CDR3 sequence: CAIQGLAGTDTQYF. The CDR3 coding sequence is TGTGCCATCCAGGGACTAGCGGGAACAGATACGCAGTATTTT.